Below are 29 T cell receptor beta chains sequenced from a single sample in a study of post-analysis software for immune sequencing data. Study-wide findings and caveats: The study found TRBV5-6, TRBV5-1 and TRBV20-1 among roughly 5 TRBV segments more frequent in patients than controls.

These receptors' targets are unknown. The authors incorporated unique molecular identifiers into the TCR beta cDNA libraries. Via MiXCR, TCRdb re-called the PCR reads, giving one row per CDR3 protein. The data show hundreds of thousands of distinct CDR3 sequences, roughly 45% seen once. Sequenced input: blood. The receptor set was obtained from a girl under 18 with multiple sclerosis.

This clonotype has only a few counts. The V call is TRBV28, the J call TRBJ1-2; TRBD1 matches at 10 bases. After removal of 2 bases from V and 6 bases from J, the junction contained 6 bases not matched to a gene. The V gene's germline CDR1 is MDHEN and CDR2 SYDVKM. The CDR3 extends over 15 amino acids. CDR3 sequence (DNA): TGTGCCAGCAGTTTAGGAGGACAGGGGGTAAATGGCTACACCTTC. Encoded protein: CASSLGGQGVNGYTF.

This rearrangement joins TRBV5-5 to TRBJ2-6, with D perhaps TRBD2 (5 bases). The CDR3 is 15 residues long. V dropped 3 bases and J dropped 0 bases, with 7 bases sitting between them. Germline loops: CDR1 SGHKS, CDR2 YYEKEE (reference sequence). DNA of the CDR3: TGTGCCAGCAGCTCGGGAAACTCTGGGGCCAACGTCCTGACTTTC. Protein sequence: CASSSGNSGANVLTF.

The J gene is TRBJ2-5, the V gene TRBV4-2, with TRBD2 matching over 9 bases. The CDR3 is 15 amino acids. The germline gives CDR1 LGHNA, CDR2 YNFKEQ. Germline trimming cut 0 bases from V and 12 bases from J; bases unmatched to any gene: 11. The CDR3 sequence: CASSQESRVAGVKYF. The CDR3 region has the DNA TGTGCCAGCAGCCAAGAAAGCAGAGTAGCGGGAGTAAAGTACTTC.

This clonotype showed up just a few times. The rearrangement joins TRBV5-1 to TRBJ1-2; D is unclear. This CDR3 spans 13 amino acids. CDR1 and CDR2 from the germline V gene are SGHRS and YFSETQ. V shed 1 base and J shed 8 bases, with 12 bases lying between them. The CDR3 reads CASSLKRSEGYTF. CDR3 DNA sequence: TGCGCCAGCAGCTTGAAGAGGTCGGAGGGCTACACCTTC.

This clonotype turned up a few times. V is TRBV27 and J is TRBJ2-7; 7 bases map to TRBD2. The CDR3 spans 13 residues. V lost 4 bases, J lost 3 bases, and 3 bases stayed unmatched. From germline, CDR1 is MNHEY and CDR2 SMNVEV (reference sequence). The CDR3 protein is CASSSGGLYEQYF. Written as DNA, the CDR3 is TGTGCCAGCAGTTCGGGAGGACTCTACGAGCAGTACTTC.

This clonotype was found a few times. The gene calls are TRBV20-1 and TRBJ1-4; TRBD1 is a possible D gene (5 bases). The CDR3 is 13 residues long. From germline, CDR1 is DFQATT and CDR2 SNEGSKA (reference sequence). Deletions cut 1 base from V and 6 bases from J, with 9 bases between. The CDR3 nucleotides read TGCAGTGCTAGAGCAGGGAACGATGAAAAACTGTTTTTT. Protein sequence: CSARAGNDEKLFF.

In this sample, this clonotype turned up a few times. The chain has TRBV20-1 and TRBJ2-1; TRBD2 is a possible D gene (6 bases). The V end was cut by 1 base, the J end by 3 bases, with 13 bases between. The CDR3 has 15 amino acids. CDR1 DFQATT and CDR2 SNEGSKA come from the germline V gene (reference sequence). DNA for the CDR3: TGCAGTGCTAGAGCGGTGTGGGAGGACTACAATGAGCAGTTCTTC. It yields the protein CSARAVWEDYNEQFF.

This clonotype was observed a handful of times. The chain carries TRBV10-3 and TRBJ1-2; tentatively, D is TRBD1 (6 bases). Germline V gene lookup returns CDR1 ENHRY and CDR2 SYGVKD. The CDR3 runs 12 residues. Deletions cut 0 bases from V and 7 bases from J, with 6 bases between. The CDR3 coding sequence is TGTGCCATCAGTGAGTCGGACAGTGGCTACACCTTC. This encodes CAISESDSGYTF.

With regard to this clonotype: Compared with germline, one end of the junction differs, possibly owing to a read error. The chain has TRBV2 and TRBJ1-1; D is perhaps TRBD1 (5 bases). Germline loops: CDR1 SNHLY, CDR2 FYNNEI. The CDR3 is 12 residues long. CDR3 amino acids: CASSFGTAEVFF. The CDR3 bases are TGTGCCAGCAGCTTCGGGACTGCCGAAGTTTTCTTT.

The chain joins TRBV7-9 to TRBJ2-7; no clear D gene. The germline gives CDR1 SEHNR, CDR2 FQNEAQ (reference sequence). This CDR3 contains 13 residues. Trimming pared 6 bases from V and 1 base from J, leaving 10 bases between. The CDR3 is CASSPSPSYEQYF. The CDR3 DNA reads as TGTGCCAGCAGTCCCTCGCCTTCCTACGAGCAGTACTTC.

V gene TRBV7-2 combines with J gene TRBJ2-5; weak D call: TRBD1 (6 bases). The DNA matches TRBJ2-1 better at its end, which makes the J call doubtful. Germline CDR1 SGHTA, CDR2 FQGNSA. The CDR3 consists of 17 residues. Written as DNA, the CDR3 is TGTGCCAGCAGCTTAGCAACGGGCAGGGGCAAACAAGAGACCCAGTTCTTC. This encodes CASSLATGRGKQETQFF.

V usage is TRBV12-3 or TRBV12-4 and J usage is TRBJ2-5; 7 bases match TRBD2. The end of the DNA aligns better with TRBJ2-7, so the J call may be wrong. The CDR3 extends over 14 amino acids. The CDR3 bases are TGTGCCAGCAGTTCTTTAAGGCCGGGGGGCGAGCAGTACTTC. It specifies CASSSLRPGGEQYF.

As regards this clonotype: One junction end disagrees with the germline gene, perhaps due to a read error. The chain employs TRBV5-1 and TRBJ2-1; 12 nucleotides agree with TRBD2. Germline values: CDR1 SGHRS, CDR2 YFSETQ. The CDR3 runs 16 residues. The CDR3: CASSLAGLAGHNKQFF. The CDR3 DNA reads TGCGCCAGCTCCTTGGCCGGACTAGCGGGACACAATAAGCAGTTCTTC. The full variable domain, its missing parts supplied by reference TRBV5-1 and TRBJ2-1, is KAGVTQTPRYLIKTRGQQVTLSCSPISGHRSVSWYQQTPGQGLQFLFEYFSETQRNKGNFPGRFSGRQFSNSRSEMNVSTLELGDSALYLCASSLAGLAGHNKQFFGPGTRLTVL.

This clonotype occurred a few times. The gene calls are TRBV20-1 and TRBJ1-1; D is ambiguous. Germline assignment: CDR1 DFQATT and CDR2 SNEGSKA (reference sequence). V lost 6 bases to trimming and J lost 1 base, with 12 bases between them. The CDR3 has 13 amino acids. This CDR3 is CSASPDGNTEAFF. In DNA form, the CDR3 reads TGCAGTGCCTCCCCGGACGGGAACACTGAAGCTTTCTTT.

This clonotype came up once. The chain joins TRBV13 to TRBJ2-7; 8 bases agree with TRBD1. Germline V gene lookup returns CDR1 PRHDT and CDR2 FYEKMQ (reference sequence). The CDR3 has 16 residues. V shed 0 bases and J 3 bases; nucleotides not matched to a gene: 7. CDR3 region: CASSLGRQGPVYEQYF. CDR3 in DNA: TGTGCCAGCAGCTTAGGGAGACAGGGGCCTGTCTACGAGCAGTACTTC.

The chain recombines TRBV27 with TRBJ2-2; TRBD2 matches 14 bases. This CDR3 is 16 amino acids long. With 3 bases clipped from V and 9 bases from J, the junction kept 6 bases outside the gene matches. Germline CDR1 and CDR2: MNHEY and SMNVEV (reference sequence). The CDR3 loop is CASSFGTSGSSRELFF. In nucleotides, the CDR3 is TGTGCCAGCAGTTTCGGGACTAGCGGGAGTAGCAGGGAGCTGTTTTTT.

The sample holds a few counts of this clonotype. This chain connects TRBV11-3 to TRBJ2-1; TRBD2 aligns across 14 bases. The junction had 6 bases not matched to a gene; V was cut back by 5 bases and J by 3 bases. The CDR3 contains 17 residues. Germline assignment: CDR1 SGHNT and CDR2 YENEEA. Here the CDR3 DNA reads TGTGCCAGCAGCCCCACGGGACTAGCGGGAGACTACAATGAGCAGTTCTTC. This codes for CASSPTGLAGDYNEQFF. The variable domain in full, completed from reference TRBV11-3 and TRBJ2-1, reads EAGVVQSPRYKIIEKKQPVAFWCNPISGHNTLYWYLQNLGQGPELLIRYENEEAVDDSQLPKDRFSAERLKGVDSTLKIQPAELGDSAVYLCASSPTGLAGDYNEQFFGPGTRLTVL.

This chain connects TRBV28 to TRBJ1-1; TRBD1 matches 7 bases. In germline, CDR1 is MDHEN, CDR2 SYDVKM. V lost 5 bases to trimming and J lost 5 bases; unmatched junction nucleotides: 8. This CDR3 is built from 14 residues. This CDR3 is CASSRNHRGTEAFF. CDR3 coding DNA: TGTGCCAGCAGTCGAAACCACAGGGGAACTGAAGCTTTCTTT.

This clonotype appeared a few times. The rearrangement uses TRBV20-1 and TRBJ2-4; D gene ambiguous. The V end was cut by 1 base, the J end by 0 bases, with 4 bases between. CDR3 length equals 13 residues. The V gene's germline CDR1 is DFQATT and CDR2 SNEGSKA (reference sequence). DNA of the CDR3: TGCAGTGCTAGAGGGAGAGCCAAAAACATTCAGTACTTC. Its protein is CSARGRAKNIQYF.

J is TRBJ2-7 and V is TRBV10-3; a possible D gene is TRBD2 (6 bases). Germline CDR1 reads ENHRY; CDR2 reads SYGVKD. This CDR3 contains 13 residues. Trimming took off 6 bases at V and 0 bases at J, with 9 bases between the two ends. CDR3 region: CAISASDSYEQYF. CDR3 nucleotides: TGTGCCATCAGCGCTAGCGACTCCTACGAGCAGTACTTC.

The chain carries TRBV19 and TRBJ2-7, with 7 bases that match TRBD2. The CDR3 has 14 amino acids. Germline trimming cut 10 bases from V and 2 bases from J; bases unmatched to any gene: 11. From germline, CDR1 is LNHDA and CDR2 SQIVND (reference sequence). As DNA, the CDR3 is TGTGCCACCTCTACGGGAGGATCGGCCTACGAGCAGTACTTC. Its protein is CATSTGGSAYEQYF.

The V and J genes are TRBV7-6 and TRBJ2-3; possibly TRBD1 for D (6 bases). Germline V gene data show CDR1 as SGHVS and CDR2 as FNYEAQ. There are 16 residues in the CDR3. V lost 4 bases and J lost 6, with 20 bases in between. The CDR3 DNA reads TGTGCCAGCAGCTACTTAATACAGGGAAGGTGGGATACGCAGTATTTT. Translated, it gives CASSYLIQGRWDTQYF. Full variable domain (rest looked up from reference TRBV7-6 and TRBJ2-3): GAGVSQSPRYKVTKRGQDVALRCDPISGHVSLYWYRQALGQGPEFLTYFNYEAQQDKSGLPNDRFSAERPEGSISTLTIQRTEQRDSAMYRCASSYLIQGRWDTQYFGPGTRLTVL.

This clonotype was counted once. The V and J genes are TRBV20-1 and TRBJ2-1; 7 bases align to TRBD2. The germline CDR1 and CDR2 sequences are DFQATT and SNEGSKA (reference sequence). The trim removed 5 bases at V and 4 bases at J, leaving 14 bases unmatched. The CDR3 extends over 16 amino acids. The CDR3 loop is CSALTSLADLYNEQFF. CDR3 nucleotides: TGCAGTGCTCTCACTAGTCTAGCGGACCTTTACAATGAGCAGTTCTTC.

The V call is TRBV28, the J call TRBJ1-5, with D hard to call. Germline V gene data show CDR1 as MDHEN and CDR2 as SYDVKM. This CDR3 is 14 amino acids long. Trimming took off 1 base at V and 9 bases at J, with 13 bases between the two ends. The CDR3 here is CASSLSTWTRPQHF. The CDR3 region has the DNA TGTGCCAGCAGTTTATCGACATGGACTCGGCCCCAGCATTTT. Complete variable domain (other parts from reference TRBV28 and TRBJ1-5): DVKVTQSSRYLVKRTGEKVFLECVQDMDHENMFWYRQDPGLGLRLIYFSYDVKMKEKGDIPEGYSVSREKKERFSLILESASTNQTSMYLCASSLSTWTRPQHFGDGTRLSIL.

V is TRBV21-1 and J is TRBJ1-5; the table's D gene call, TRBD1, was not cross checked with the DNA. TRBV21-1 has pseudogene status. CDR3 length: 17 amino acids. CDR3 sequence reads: CASSKGTGPTSNQPQHF. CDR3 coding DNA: TGTGCCAGCAGCAAAGGGACAGGGCCTACTAGCAATCAGCCCCAGCATTTT.

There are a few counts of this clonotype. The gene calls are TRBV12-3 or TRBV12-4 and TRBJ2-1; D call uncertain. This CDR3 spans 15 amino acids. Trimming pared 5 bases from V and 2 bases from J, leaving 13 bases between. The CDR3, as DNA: TGTGCCAGCAGTGCACAGACTTTACCCTACAATGAGCAGTTCTTC. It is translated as CASSAQTLPYNEQFF.

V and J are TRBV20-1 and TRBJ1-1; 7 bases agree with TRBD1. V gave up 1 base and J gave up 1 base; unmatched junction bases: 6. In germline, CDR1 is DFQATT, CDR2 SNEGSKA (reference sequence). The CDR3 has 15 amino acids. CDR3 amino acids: CSARGPTGENTEAFF. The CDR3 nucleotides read TGCAGTGCTAGAGGCCCAACAGGGGAGAACACTGAAGCTTTCTTT.

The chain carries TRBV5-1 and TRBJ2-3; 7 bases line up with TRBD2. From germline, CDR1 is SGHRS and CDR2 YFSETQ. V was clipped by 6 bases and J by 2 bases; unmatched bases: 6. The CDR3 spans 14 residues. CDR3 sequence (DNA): TGCGCCAGCACCTGGGGAGGGTACACAGATACGCAGTATTTT. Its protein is CASTWGGYTDTQYF.

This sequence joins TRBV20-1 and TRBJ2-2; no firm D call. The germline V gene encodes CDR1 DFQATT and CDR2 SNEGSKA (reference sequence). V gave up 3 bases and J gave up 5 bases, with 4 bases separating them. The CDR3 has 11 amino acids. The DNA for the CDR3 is TGCAGTGCTAGCGGTACCGGGGAGCTGTTTTTT. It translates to CSASGTGELFF.